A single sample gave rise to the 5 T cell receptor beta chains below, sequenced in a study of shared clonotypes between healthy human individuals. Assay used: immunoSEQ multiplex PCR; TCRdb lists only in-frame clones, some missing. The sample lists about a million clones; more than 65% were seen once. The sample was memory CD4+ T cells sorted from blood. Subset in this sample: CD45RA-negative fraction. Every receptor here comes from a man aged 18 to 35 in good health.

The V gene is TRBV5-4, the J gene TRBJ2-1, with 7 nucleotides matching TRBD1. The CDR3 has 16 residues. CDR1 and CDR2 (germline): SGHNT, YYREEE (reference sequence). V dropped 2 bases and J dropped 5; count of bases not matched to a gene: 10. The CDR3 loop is CASSLGPTGTDNEQFF. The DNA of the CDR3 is TGTGCCAGCAGCTTAGGGCCGACAGGGACCGACAATGAGCAGTTCTTC.

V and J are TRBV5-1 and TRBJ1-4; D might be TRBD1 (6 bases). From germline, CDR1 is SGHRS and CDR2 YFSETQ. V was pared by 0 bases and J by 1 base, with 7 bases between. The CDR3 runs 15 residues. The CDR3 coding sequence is TGCGCCAGCAGCTTGGTCAGGGGAACTAATGAAAAACTGTTTTTT. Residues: CASSLVRGTNEKLFF.

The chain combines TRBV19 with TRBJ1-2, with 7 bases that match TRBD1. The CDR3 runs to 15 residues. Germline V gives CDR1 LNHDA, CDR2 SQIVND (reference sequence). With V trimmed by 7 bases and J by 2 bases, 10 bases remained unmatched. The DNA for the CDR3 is TGTGCCAGTACCTTTATCCCGACAGGGAACTATGGCTACACCTTC. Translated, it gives CASTFIPTGNYGYTF. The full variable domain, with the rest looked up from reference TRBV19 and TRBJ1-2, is DGGITQSPKYLFRKEGQNVTLSCEQNLNHDAMYWYRQDPGQGLRLIYYSQIVNDFQKGDIAEGYSVSREKKESFPLTVTSAQKNPTAFYLCASTFIPTGNYGYTFGSGTRLTVV.

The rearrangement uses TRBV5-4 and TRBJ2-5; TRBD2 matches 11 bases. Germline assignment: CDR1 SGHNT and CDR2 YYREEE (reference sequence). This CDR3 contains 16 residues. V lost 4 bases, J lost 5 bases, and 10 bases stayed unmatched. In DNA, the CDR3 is TGTGCCAGCAGCACCCTAGCGGGGGGCCCGTTGGAGACCCAGTACTTC. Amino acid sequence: CASSTLAGGPLETQYF.

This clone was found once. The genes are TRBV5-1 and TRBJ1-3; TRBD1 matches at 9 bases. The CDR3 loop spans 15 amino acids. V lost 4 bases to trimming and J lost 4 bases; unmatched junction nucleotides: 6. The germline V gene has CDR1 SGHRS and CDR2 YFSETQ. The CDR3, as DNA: TGCGCCAGCAGCATTCCCGGGACAGGGGGAAACACCATATATTTT. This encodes CASSIPGTGGNTIYF.